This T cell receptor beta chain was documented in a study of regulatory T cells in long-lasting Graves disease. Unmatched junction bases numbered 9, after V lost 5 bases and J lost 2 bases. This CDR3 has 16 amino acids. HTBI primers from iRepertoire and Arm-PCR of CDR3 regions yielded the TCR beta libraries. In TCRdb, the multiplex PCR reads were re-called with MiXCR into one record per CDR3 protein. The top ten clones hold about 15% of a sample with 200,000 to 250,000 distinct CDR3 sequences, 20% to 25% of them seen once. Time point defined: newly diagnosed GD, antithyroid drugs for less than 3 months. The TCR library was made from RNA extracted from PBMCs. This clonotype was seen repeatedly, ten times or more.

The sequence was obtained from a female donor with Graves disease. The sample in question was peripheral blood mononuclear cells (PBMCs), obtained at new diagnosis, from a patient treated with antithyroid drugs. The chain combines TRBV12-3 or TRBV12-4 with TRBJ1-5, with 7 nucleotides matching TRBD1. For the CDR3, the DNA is TGTGCCAGCAGTAGTCGACAGGGCCGTGGCAATCAGCCCCAGCATTTT. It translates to CASSSRQGRGNQPQHF.